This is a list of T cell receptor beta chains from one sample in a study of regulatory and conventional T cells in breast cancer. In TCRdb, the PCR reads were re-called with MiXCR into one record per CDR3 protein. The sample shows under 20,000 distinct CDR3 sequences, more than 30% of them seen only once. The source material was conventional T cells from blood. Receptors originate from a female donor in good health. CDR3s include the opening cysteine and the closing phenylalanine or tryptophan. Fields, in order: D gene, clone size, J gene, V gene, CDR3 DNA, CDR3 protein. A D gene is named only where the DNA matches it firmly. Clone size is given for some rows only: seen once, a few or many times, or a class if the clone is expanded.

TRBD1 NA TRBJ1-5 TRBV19 TGTGCCAGTAGTATGACAGGGAATCGCAATCAGCCCCAGCATTTT CASSMTGNRNQPQHF
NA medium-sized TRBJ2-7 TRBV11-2 TGTGCCAGCAGCGGGGCCTACTGGTCCGACGTCTACGAGCAGTACTTC CASSGAYWSDVYEQYF
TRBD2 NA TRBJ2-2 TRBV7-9 TGTGCCAGCAGCTTCGGGACTAGCGGTGCCCGGCTGTTTTTT CASSFGTSGARLFF
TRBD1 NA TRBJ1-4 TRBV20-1 TGCAGTGCCAAAACAGGGGTTTCTGAAAAACTGTTTTTT CSAKTGVSEKLFF
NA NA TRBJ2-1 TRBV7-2 TGTGCCAGCAGCCCAAGCCGGGTGGCCTACAATGAGCAGTTCTTC CASSPSRVAYNEQFF
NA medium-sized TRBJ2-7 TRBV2 TGTGCCAGCACGAGGCAGACAGTTTCCTACGAGCAGTACTTC CASTRQTVSYEQYF
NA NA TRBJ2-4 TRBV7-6 TGTGCCAGCAGCTCCGTCATGGAAGGGCTAGCCAAAAACATTCAGTACTTC CASSSVMEGLAKNIQYF
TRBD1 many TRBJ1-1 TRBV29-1 TGCAGCGTTGGGAGACAGGGATTCACTGAAGCTTTCTTT CSVGRQGFTEAFF
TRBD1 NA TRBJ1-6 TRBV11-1 TGTGCCAGCAGTCTTGGACAGGTGGATTCACCCCTCCACTTT CASSLGQVDSPLHF
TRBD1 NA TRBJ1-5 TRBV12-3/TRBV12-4 TGTGCCAGCAGTCGGACAGGAAATAGCAATCAGCCCCAGCATTTT CASSRTGNSNQPQHF
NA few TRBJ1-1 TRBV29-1 TGCAGCGTCCAGGCGTCAGGCGGGACTGAAGCTTTCTTT CSVQASGGTEAFF
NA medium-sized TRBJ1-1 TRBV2 TGTGCCAGCAGTGAAGCGCACAGAGGAACTGAAGCTTTCTTT CASSEAHRGTEAFF
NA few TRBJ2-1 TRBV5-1 TGCGCCAGCAGCTTAGAAGCGGTCCACAATGAGCAGTTCTTC CASSLEAVHNEQFF
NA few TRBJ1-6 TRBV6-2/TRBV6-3 TGTGCCAGCAGCCAGGACGGTGCCCTGGGGTCACCCCTCCACTTT CASSQDGALGSPLHF
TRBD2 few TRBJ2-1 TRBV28 TGTGCCAGCAGTTCTCCAAGCGGGAGTGGCTACAATGAGCAGTTCTTC CASSSPSGSGYNEQFF
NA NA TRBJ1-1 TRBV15 TGTGCCACCAGCAGAGAGCAAGACCCTTCCTTGAACACTGAAGCTTTCTTT CATSREQDPSLNTEAFF
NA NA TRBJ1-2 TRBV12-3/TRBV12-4 TGTGCCAGCAGTAATACAGGGTGGTTTCGGGGCTACACCTTC CASSNTGWFRGYTF